This TCR beta chain stems from a study of CD8 T cells in ankylosing spondylitis. Quantitative molecular-barcoded 5'-RACE generated the TCR beta libraries. Using its own MiXCR run on the 5' RACE reads, TCRdb lists one record per CDR3 protein. The sample consists of some 150,000 distinct CDR3 sequences, around 10% of them appearing once. Findings of the study overall: Within matched ankylosing spondylitis synovial fluid, disease-linked clones were reportedly significantly enriched.

This clonotype has more than one count but fewer than ten. Its antigen is not known. The CDR3 runs 15 residues. The V and J ends lost 5 bases and 0 bases respectively, with 11 bases between them. This clonotype was sampled from a female donor with ankylosing spondylitis or in good health (not recorded which). The chain couples TRBV12-3 or TRBV12-4 to TRBJ1-5, with D unclear. The material sequenced was blood, either unsorted or a sorted T cell fraction (not recorded which). In DNA form, the CDR3 reads TGTGCCAGCAGTAACCAAGCATATAGCAATCAGCCCCAGCATTTT. Encoded protein: CASSNQAYSNQPQHF.